This TCR beta chain was captured in a study of vaccination and CD4 T cells after COVID-19. At the level of the study: The peptides that stimulated the cells were overlapping spike peptides from SARS-CoV-2, HCoV-NL63, HCoV-OC43 and HCoV-229E.

Stated treatment: 10-day PBMC culture with coronavirus spike peptide pools or control peptides (ViraFEST assay). These CD4+ T cells came from an unexposed donor, sampled before the COVID-19 pandemic (2011-2018). This clonotype is judged medium-sized. What it binds is unknown. The CDR3 runs 12 residues. Trimming took off 10 bases at V and 2 bases at J, with 11 bases between the two ends. In germline, CDR1 is ENHRY, CDR2 SYGVKD. Study results and caveats: Relatively few convalescent patients were studied, without early post-infection timepoints.

Cultured CD4+ T cell DNA underwent sequencing with the Oncomine TCR Beta short-read assay. The template was genomic DNA from cultured CD4+ T cells. TCRdb called the PCR reads again in MiXCR, with one record for every CDR3 protein. The sample includes 10,000 or so distinct CDR3 sequences, roughly a third of them seen just once. The sequencing sample was made of CD4+ T cells from blood, cultured in vitro. This rearrangement joins TRBV10-3 to TRBJ1-2; D might be TRBD1 (5 bases). The TCR comes from a human donor in good health. The CDR3 DNA is TGTGCCACGCTAGGGACCAACTATGGCTACACCTTC. This gives the protein CATLGTNYGYTF.